This is a list of T cell receptor beta chains from one sample in a study of T cells in Graves' hyperthyroidism and ophthalmopathy. TCRdb itself ran the multiplex PCR reads through MiXCR, one entry per CDR3 protein. Among hundreds of thousands of distinct CDR3 sequences listed, around 20% were seen once. Sequenced material: blood. The receptors were gathered from a young man with Graves' ophthalmopathy. Each CDR3 is given with its conserved first and last residue. Each record gives: D gene, clone size, J gene, V gene, CDR3 protein, CDR3 DNA. D genes are given only for firm matches. Not all rows give a size; the values are once, few, many and, for expanded clones, a class.

D: TRBD2; size: NA; J: TRBJ2-7; V: TRBV10-2; CDR3: CASSDLRGLPSGEQYF; DNA: TGCGCCAGCAGTGATCTTAGGGGACTACCCAGTGGGGAGCAGTACTTC
D: TRBD2; size: NA; J: TRBJ2-7; V: TRBV20-1; CDR3: CSAKGTSGRASYEQYF; DNA: TGCAGTGCTAAGGGGACTAGCGGGAGGGCCTCCTACGAGCAGTACTTC
D: NA; size: few; J: TRBJ2-1; V: TRBV3-1; CDR3: CASSQGKGPQFF; DNA: TGTGCCAGCAGCCAAGGGAAGGGGCCCCAGTTCTTC
D: NA; size: NA; J: TRBJ2-7; V: TRBV29-1; CDR3: CSVGQTAYEQYF; DNA: TGCAGCGTTGGACAGACGGCGTACGAGCAGTACTTC
D: NA; size: NA; J: TRBJ1-5; V: TRBV19; CDR3: CASGGRGVPSNQPQHF; DNA: TGTGCCAGTGGTGGTCGGGGGGTTCCTAGCAATCAGCCCCAGCATTTT
D: NA; size: many; J: TRBJ2-7; V: TRBV5-1; CDR3: CASSPRQGTSYEQYF; DNA: TGCGCCAGCAGCCCCCGGCAGGGCACCTCCTACGAGCAGTACTTC
D: TRBD1; size: many; J: TRBJ1-2; V: TRBV12-3/TRBV12-4; CDR3: CASSYGQGAIDGYTF; DNA: TGTGCCAGCAGTTATGGACAGGGGGCGATAGATGGCTACACCTTC
D: NA; size: NA; J: TRBJ2-7; V: TRBV13; CDR3: CASSLNKGATYEQYF; DNA: TGTGCCAGCAGCTTAAACAAGGGAGCGACCTACGAGCAGTACTTC
D: NA; size: few; J: TRBJ1-2; V: TRBV5-1; CDR3: CASSPGVSDYGYTF; DNA: TGCGCCAGCAGCCCAGGGGTGTCGGACTATGGCTACACCTTC
D: NA; size: NA; J: TRBJ2-1; V: TRBV20-1; CDR3: CSAQRQQNNEQFF; DNA: TGCAGTGCCCAAAGACAGCAGAACAATGAGCAGTTCTTC
D: TRBD2; size: many; J: TRBJ2-7; V: TRBV7-2; CDR3: CASSLGPASGMDEQYF; DNA: TGTGCCAGCAGCTTAGGCCCGGCTAGCGGGATGGACGAGCAGTACTTC
D: NA; size: NA; J: TRBJ2-1; V: TRBV2; CDR3: CASSAGTYSYNEQLF; DNA: TGTGCCAGCAGTGCCGGGACATACTCCTACAATGAGCAGCTCTTC
D: TRBD2; size: few; J: TRBJ2-1; V: TRBV10-3; CDR3: CAISEVRGLVTEQFF; DNA: TGTGCCATCAGTGAGGTTCGGGGACTAGTGACTGAGCAGTTCTTC
D: TRBD2; size: NA; J: TRBJ2-2; V: TRBV20-1; CDR3: CSARDSGLAGGQAGELFF; DNA: TGCAGTGCTAGAGATTCGGGACTAGCGGGAGGGCAGGCCGGGGAGCTGTTTTTT
D: TRBD1; size: few; J: TRBJ1-5; V: TRBV6-1; CDR3: CASRAGQYSNQPQHF; DNA: TGTGCCAGCAGGGCGGGACAGTATAGCAATCAGCCCCAGCATTTT
D: TRBD1; size: NA; J: TRBJ2-2; V: TRBV19; CDR3: CASIPQGASTGELFF; DNA: TGTGCCAGTATCCCACAGGGGGCGAGCACCGGGGAGCTGTTTTTT
D: NA; size: NA; J: TRBJ2-1; V: TRBV6-1; CDR3: CASEDRSPSDEQFF; DNA: TGTGCCAGCGAGGACCGGTCGCCGAGCGATGAGCAGTTCTTC
D: NA; size: NA; J: TRBJ2-7; V: TRBV7-9; CDR3: CASSFGGVGEQYF; DNA: TGTGCCAGCAGCTTTGGAGGGGTGGGCGAGCAGTACTTC
D: TRBD2; size: NA; J: TRBJ2-1; V: TRBV20-1; CDR3: CSASGRRELNEQFF; DNA: TGCAGTGCCAGTGGCAGGCGGGAGTTAAATGAGCAGTTCTTC
D: NA; size: NA; J: TRBJ1-4; V: TRBV5-1; CDR3: CASTQGAGRNEKLFF; DNA: TGCGCCAGCACCCAAGGAGCAGGCCGTAATGAAAAACTGTTTTTT
D: NA; size: NA; J: TRBJ2-2; V: TRBV24-1; CDR3: CATDPELFF; DNA: TGTGCCACTGATCCCGAGCTGTTTTTT
D: NA; size: NA; J: TRBJ2-2; V: TRBV12-3/TRBV12-4; CDR3: CASSLQGGVNTGELFF; DNA: TGTGCCAGCAGTTTACAGGGGGGAGTGAACACCGGGGAGCTGTTTTTT
D: TRBD1; size: NA; J: TRBJ2-7; V: TRBV5-4; CDR3: CASSFQGVREQYF; DNA: TGTGCCAGCAGCTTTCAGGGGGTGCGGGAGCAGTACTTC
D: TRBD1; size: many; J: TRBJ2-5; V: TRBV3-1; CDR3: CASSRGTAQYF; DNA: TGTGCCAGCAGCCGAGGGACAGCTCAGTACTTC
D: NA; size: few; J: TRBJ2-5; V: TRBV28; CDR3: CASTPAREETQYF; DNA: TGTGCCAGCACCCCGGCCCGCGAAGAGACCCAGTACTTC